These 3 T cell receptor beta chains originate from one sample sequenced in a study of blood T cell repertoires in COVID-19. TCRdb keeps only in-frame clones here, not all; method: immunoSEQ multiplex PCR. Of fewer than 60,000 clones listed, more than 70% were seen once; the top ten hold approximately 23%. The material sequenced was peripheral blood. The receptors come from a woman aged 80 or over with acute or convalescent COVID-19.

The chain is built from TRBV5-1 and TRBJ2-3; D is uncertain. CDR3 size: 12 residues. Germline CDR1 reads SGHRS; CDR2 reads YFSETQ. V dropped 3 bases and J dropped 2 bases, with 4 bases sitting between them. CDR3 bases: TGCGCCAGCAGCTCAAACACAGATACGCAGTATTTT. It specifies CASSSNTDTQYF.

The rearrangement links TRBV11-3 to TRBJ2-6; D is perhaps TRBD1 (6 bases). From germline, CDR1 is SGHNT and CDR2 YENEEA. The CDR3 has 15 amino acids. Trimming pared 8 bases from V and 0 bases from J, leaving 11 bases between. CDR3: CASGQGSSGANVLTF. The CDR3 coding sequence is TGTGCCAGCGGGCAGGGGAGCTCTGGGGCCAACGTCCTGACTTTC.

About this clone itself: One junction end does not reproduce the germline sequence, and a read error may be involved. The chain joins TRBV19 to TRBJ2-2; perhaps TRBD1 as D (5 bases). The length of the CDR3 is 13 residues. Germline lookup yields CDR1 LNHDA and CDR2 SQIVND (reference sequence). CDR3 DNA: TGTGCCAGTAGTTCAGGGAACGCCGGGGAGCTGTTTTTT. Translation gives CASSSGNAGELFF.